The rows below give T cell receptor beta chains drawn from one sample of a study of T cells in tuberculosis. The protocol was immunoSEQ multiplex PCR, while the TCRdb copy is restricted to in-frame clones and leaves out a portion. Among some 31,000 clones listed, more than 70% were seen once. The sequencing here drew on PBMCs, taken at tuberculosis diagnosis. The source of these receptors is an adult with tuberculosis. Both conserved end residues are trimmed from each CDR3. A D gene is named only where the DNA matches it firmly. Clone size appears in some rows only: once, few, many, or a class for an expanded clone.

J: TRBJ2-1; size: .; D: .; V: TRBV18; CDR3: ASSPTRRDLYNEQF
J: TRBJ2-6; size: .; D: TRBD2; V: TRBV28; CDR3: ASSLGGVSGANVLT
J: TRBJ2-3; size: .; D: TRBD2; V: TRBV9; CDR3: ASSARLAGTDTQY
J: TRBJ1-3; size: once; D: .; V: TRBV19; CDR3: ASSSQGFSGNTIY
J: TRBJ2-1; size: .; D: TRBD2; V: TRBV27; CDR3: ASSPSGAGGQHEQF
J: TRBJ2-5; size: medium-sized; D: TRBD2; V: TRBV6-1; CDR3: ASSGIASGSPQETQY
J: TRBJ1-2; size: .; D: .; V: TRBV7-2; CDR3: ASSLSRGNYGYT
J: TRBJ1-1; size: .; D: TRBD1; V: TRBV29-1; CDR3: SVEKAGGNTEAF
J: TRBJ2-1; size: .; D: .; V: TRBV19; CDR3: ASSRGGSSYNEQF
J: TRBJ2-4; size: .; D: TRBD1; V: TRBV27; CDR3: ASSLLDSGGKNIQY
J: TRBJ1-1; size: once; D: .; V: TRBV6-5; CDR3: ASSSDSFSEAF
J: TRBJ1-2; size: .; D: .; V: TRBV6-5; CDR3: ASSPQYREC
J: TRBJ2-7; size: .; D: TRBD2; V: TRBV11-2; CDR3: ASSLDRAGGVYEQY
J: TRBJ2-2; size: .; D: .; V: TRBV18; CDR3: ASSPVWQGSNTGELF
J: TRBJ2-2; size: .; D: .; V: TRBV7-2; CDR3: ASSLGASNTGELF
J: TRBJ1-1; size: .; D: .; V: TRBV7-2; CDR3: ASSPQANTEAF
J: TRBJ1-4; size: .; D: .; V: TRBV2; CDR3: ASENSNEKLF
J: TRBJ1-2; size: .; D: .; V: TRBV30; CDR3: AWSWGLNYGYT
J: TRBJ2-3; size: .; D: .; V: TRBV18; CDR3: ASSPTYRDWGTDTQY
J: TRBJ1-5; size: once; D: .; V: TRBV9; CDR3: ASSPPPMPGNQGQPQH
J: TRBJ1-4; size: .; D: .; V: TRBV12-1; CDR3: ASSTRGGNPNEKLF
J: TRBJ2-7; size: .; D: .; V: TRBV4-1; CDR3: ASSQERGIPYEQY
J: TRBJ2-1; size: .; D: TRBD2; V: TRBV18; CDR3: ASSPSSGLAGDNEQF
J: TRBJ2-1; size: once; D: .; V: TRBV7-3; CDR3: ASSLFSGRDSNNEQF
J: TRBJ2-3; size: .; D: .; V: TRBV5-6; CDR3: ASSRLTQALGDTQY
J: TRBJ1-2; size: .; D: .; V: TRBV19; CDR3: ASNPDSFNYGYT
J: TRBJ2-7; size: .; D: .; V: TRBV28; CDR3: ASSSSPLRRSSAYEQY
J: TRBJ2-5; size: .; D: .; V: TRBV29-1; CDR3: SVTGASGQETQY
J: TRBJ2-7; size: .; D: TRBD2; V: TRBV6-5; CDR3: ASSYTGLPYEQY